Listed here are 26 T cell receptor beta chains from one sample, sequenced in a study of shared clonotypes between healthy human individuals. CD45RO-negative, CCR7-positively selected cells formed the naive CD8 fraction, excluding terminally differentiated effector memory CD45RA+ cells. Generated by immunoSEQ multiplex PCR, the TCRdb table keeps only in-frame clones and is missing some. The data contain 750,000 to 1,000,000 clones, 92% of them singletons. Sequencing input: naive CD8+ T cells sorted from blood. The receptors here all came from a man aged 30 to 39 in good health.

The chain joins TRBV25-1 to TRBJ2-1; D possibly matches TRBD1 or TRBD2 (5 bases each). V shed 5 bases and J shed 0 bases, with 11 bases lying between them. The CDR3 contains 15 residues. Germline loops: CDR1 MGHDK, CDR2 SYGVNS. CDR3 amino acids: CASSTGLTSYNEQFF. The CDR3 DNA sequence: TGTGCCAGCAGTACAGGACTGACCTCCTACAATGAGCAGTTCTTC.

This rearrangement joins TRBV5-8 to TRBJ2-7; maybe TRBD2 (6 bases). The CDR3 has 15 residues. Germline CDR1 reads SGHTS; CDR2 reads YDEGEE. Trimming left V 0 bases short and J 0 bases short, with 10 bases between. For the CDR3, the DNA is TGTGCCAGCAGCTTGGCACTGGGAGGCTCCTACGAGCAGTACTTC. Translating gives CASSLALGGSYEQYF.

This clone came up once. The rearrangement links TRBV4-1 to TRBJ1-1; possible D gene TRBD1, 6 bases. Germline V gene lookup returns CDR1 MGHRA and CDR2 YSYEKL. This CDR3 spans 16 amino acids. V was trimmed by 2 bases and J by 6 bases, leaving 19 bases between them. CDR3 residues: CASSQTVGARGPEAFF. DNA for the CDR3: TGCGCCAGCAGCCAAACAGTGGGGGCGCGTGGTCCTGAAGCTTTCTTT.

The gene calls are TRBV28 and TRBJ1-1; D might be TRBD1 (5 bases). CDR1 and CDR2 from the germline V gene are MDHEN and SYDVKM. The CDR3 runs to 15 residues. V was clipped by 7 bases and J by 0 bases, with 15 bases between them. The CDR3 here is CASNSYGQLNTEAFF. The DNA of the CDR3 is TGTGCCAGCAACTCTTACGGACAACTGAACACTGAAGCTTTCTTT.

V is TRBV7-9 and J is TRBJ2-7; 7 nucleotides line up with TRBD1. The germline CDR1 and CDR2 sequences are SEHNR and FQNEAQ (reference sequence). The V gene end was trimmed by 5 bases and the J gene end by 3 bases; junction bases not matched to a gene: 7. This CDR3 is 14 amino acids long. In nucleotides, the CDR3 is TGTGCCAGCAGCCCCCGGGACAGACTCTACGAGCAGTACTTC. Translation gives CASSPRDRLYEQYF. The full variable domain, its missing parts supplied by reference TRBV7-9 and TRBJ2-7, is DTGVSQNPRHKITKRGQNVTFRCDPISEHNRLYWYRQTLGQGPEFLTYFQNEAQLEKSRLLSDRFSAERPKGSFSTLEIQRTEQGDSAMYLCASSPRDRLYEQYFGPGTRLTVT.

In its sample, this clone was seen once. CDR3 amino acids: CASSETGHQPQHF. The DNA for the CDR3 is TGCGCCAGCAGTGAGACAGGACATCAGCCCCAGCATTTT. This chain joins TRBV5-1 and TRBJ1-5; perhaps TRBD1 as D (6 bases). Germline V gives CDR1 SGHRS, CDR2 YFSETQ. The CDR3 is 13 residues long. V was pared by 5 bases and J by 5 bases, with 11 bases between.

The V call is TRBV5-1, the J call TRBJ2-2; no clear D. CDR3 length: 14 residues. Looked up from germline, CDR1 is SGHRS and CDR2 is YFSETQ. The V end lost 2 bases, the J end lost 0 bases, and 5 bases lay between the germline ends. CDR3: CASSFTSNTGELFF. The CDR3 nucleotides read TGCGCCAGCAGCTTTACCTCGAACACCGGGGAGCTGTTTTTT.

This chain connects TRBV29-1 to TRBJ2-7; 11 nucleotides line up with TRBD1. Germline-derived CDR1 and CDR2 are SQVTM and ANQGSEA. Losses at the gene ends were 7 bases for V and 2 bases for J; bases not matched to a gene: 7. This CDR3 spans 14 amino acids. The CDR3 DNA is TGCAGCGCGATACCGGGACAGGGGGCCTACGAGCAGTACTTC. Its translation is CSAIPGQGAYEQYF.

On this clone: This sample also contains other DNA sequences that code for the same CDR3. The rearrangement links TRBV4-3 to TRBJ2-1; D ambiguous. V was clipped by 1 base and J by 0 bases, with 7 bases between them. CDR3 length: 15 amino acids. From germline, CDR1 is LGHNA and CDR2 YSLEER. For the CDR3, the DNA is TGCGCCAGCAGCCAAGGACGGAGCTCCTACAATGAGCAGTTCTTC. Translating gives CASSQGRSSYNEQFF.

This clone came up once. The chain joins TRBV11-1 to TRBJ2-7; no definite D call. This CDR3 is 12 amino acids long. Trimming took 5 bases from V and 0 from J, leaving 5 bases between them. The germline V gene encodes CDR1 SGHAT and CDR2 FQDESV (reference sequence). The CDR3 coding sequence is TGTGCCAGCAGCCCAAGCTCCTACGAGCAGTACTTC. As protein: CASSPSSYEQYF.

The V call is TRBV28, the J call TRBJ1-4; D gene uncertain. Germline V gives CDR1 MDHEN, CDR2 SYDVKM. With 11 bases removed from V and 7 bases from J, the gap between germline ends came to 17 bases. The CDR3 runs 13 residues. The CDR3, as DNA: TGTGCCGTAAAAGGGCCACCGAGTGAAAAACTGTTTTTT. Translating it yields CAVKGPPSEKLFF.

This clone was picked up one time. The chain links TRBV18 to TRBJ1-1; no definite D call. The V gene's germline CDR1 is KGHSH and CDR2 LQKENI. The CDR3 is made up of 12 amino acids. V dropped 5 bases and J dropped 7 bases, with 11 bases sitting between them. The CDR3 DNA reads as TGTGCCAGCTCAGCCGGTCAAGGTGAAGCTTTCTTT. This gives the protein CASSAGQGEAFF. The variable domain in full, with the rest retrieved from reference TRBV18 and TRBJ1-1, is NAGVMQNPRHLVRRRGQEARLRCSPMKGHSHVYWYRQLPEEGLKFMVYLQKENIIDESGMPKERFSAEFPKEGPSILRIQQVVRGDSAAYFCASSAGQGEAFFGQGTRLTVV.

The chain joins TRBV2 to TRBJ2-5, with D perhaps matching TRBD1 (6 bases). The germline V gene has CDR1 SNHLY and CDR2 FYNNEI. The CDR3 spans 16 residues. V lost 4 bases and J lost 2, with 17 bases in between. Written as DNA, the CDR3 is TGTGCCAGCAGTGGGGGTCGGGACAAGACTCAAGAGACCCAGTACTTC. This encodes CASSGGRDKTQETQYF.

The rearrangement links TRBV27 to TRBJ1-2; 8 nucleotides match TRBD1. The CDR3 spans 14 residues. CDR1 is MNHEY, CDR2 SMNVEV, per germline (reference sequence). V was clipped by 5 bases and J by 0 bases; unmatched bases: 2. The CDR3 is CASSARGPNYGYTF. The CDR3 bases are TGTGCCAGCAGTGCCAGGGGGCCTAACTATGGCTACACCTTC.

V is TRBV19 and J is TRBJ2-1; tentative D call: TRBD2 (5 bases). V lost 3 bases and J lost 0, with 24 bases in between. The CDR3 has 20 residues. Germline CDR1 LNHDA, CDR2 SQIVND (reference sequence). CDR3 bases: TGTGCCAGTAGTATGGGCAGCTTGTCGCGTAGCGAGAGCTCCTACAATGAGCAGTTCTTC. It specifies CASSMGSLSRSESSYNEQFF.

The chain is built from TRBV14 and TRBJ1-2; 7 bases map to TRBD1. This CDR3 spans 13 amino acids. Germline CDR1 and CDR2: SGHDN and FVKESK. V shed 4 bases, J shed 4 bases, and the junction held 3 bases outside the gene matches. CDR3 sequence reads: CASSLGQTYGYTF. As DNA, the CDR3 is TGTGCCAGCAGCCTGGGACAGACCTATGGCTACACCTTC.

A note on this clone: Other DNA sequences in this specimen translate into the identical CDR3. The CDR3 here is CASSLGYNEQFF. Here the CDR3 DNA reads TGTGCCAGCAGTTTAGGCTACAATGAGCAGTTCTTC. This chain connects TRBV27 to TRBJ2-1; unclear D gene. The V gene lost 2 bases and the J gene lost 3 bases, with 2 bases spanning the gap. Germline V lookup: CDR1 MNHEY, CDR2 SMNVEV (reference sequence). The CDR3 runs to 12 residues.

This clone was detected only once. V is TRBV15 and J is TRBJ2-7, with a possible D match to TRBD2 (5 bases). Germline V gene lookup returns CDR1 LNHNV and CDR2 YYDKDF (reference sequence). The CDR3 contains 15 residues. Trimming removed 1 base from V and 2 bases from J, with 12 bases in between. CDR3 residues: CATSRGRTGAYEQYF. DNA for the CDR3: TGTGCCACCAGCAGAGGCCGGACTGGCGCCTACGAGCAGTACTTC.

This clone was detected only once. The CDR3 loop is CASSLNVGGPSYNEQFF. The CDR3 DNA reads as TGTGCCAGCAGTTTAAACGTCGGCGGGCCCTCCTACAATGAGCAGTTCTTC. The rearrangement joins TRBV27 to TRBJ2-1, with D perhaps matching TRBD2 (5 bases). Trimming removed 2 bases at V and 0 bases at J, with 14 bases between. Germline V gene data show CDR1 as MNHEY and CDR2 as SMNVEV (reference sequence). The CDR3 sequence is 17 residues long.

The J gene is TRBJ1-5, the V gene TRBV18, with TRBD1 as a possible D gene (5 bases). V was pared by 3 bases and J by 4 bases, with 13 bases between. CDR3 size: 15 residues. Germline assignment: CDR1 KGHSH and CDR2 LQKENI. The chain's CDR3 is CASSPTAEGNQPQHF. The CDR3 DNA follows: TGTGCCAGCTCACCGACAGCAGAAGGGAATCAGCCCCAGCATTTT. The full variable domain, with the rest looked up from reference TRBV18 and TRBJ1-5, is NAGVMQNPRHLVRRRGQEARLRCSPMKGHSHVYWYRQLPEEGLKFMVYLQKENIIDESGMPKERFSAEFPKEGPSILRIQQVVRGDSAAYFCASSPTAEGNQPQHFGDGTRLSIL.

The chain is built from TRBV29-1 and TRBJ2-5; 10 positions match TRBD2. V shed 3 bases and J 2 bases; nucleotides not matched to a gene: 15. This CDR3 spans 18 amino acids. Germline V gives CDR1 SQVTM, CDR2 ANQGSEA. CDR3 DNA sequence: TGCAGCGTTGAGTTGGTAGGGGGACTAGCGTCGTTTCAAGAGACCCAGTACTTC. Its protein is CSVELVGGLASFQETQYF.

The V and J genes are TRBV4-1 and TRBJ1-5; 11 bases fit TRBD1. The junction had 6 bases not matched to a gene; V was cut back by 2 bases and J by 0 bases. Germline V gene sequence: CDR1 MGHRA, CDR2 YSYEKL. The length of the CDR3 is 18 residues. This chain's CDR3 is CASSQIWTGGFSNQPQHF. Written as DNA, the CDR3 is TGCGCCAGCAGCCAAATTTGGACAGGGGGCTTTAGCAATCAGCCCCAGCATTTT.

CDR3 region: CASSNPLARYEQYF. CDR3 coding DNA: TGTGCCAGCAGTAACCCGCTAGCGAGGTACGAGCAGTACTTC. The chain employs TRBV2 and TRBJ2-7; D is possibly TRBD2 (6 bases). Germline V lookup: CDR1 SNHLY, CDR2 FYNNEI. The CDR3 is made up of 14 amino acids. Trimming took 5 bases from V and 4 from J, leaving 15 bases between them. The full variable domain, in which reference TRBV2 and TRBJ2-7 provide the parts outside the CDR3, is EPEVTQTPSHQVTQMGQEVILRCVPISNHLYFYWYRQILGQKVEFLVSFYNNEISEKSEIFDDQFSVERPDGSNFTLKIRSTKLEDSAMYFCASSNPLARYEQYFGPGTRLTVT.

As for this clone: The same CDR3 can be traced to other DNA sequences in this sample. This chain links TRBV27 with TRBJ2-1, with unresolved D. V dropped 5 bases and J dropped 8 bases, with 10 bases sitting between them. The CDR3 consists of 12 residues. Germline CDR1 reads MNHEY; CDR2 reads SMNVEV (reference sequence). The CDR3 loop is CASSLLGDEQFF. CDR3 sequence (DNA): TGTGCCAGCAGTCTTCTTGGGGATGAGCAGTTCTTC.

This clone has a count of ten or more. This chain uses TRBV28 with TRBJ2-5; D might be TRBD1 (5 bases). Trimming removed 6 bases at V and 1 base at J, with 15 bases between. CDR3 size: 15 residues. Germline assignment: CDR1 MDHEN and CDR2 SYDVKM. The CDR3 DNA sequence: TGTGCCAGCAGGCTAACACAGGAATTCCAAGAGACCCAGTACTTC. This codes for CASRLTQEFQETQYF. The variable domain in full, with the rest retrieved from reference TRBV28 and TRBJ2-5, is DVKVTQSSRYLVKRTGEKVFLECVQDMDHENMFWYRQDPGLGLRLIYFSYDVKMKEKGDIPEGYSVSREKKERFSLILESASTNQTSMYLCASRLTQEFQETQYFGPGTRLLVL.

This chain joins TRBV18 and TRBJ2-5; D remains unclear. CDR1 and CDR2 from the germline V gene are KGHSH and LQKENI. This CDR3 has 14 amino acids. Trimming pared 3 bases from V and 1 base from J, leaving 9 bases between. The CDR3 nucleotides are TGTGCCAGCTCACCGAGGCACTCCCAAGAGACCCAGTACTTC. Encoded protein: CASSPRHSQETQYF.